This T cell receptor (beta chain) was recovered during a study of early T cells in non-severe SARS-CoV-2 infection. As for the study in general: Sequencing of unsorted whole blood was done on bulk RNA, leaving chains unpaired.

The CDR3 totals 15 residues. V lost 2 bases and J lost 3, with 12 bases in between. Looked up from germline, CDR1 is MNHEY and CDR2 is SMNVEV (reference sequence). Overall study findings and caveats: Private and CD4 specificities were missed by VDJdb matching, which favored anti-spike CD8 responses.

With respect to this clonotype: The target antigen is unknown.

In the library, individual cDNA molecules carried attached unique molecular identifiers. Via MiXCR, TCRdb re-called the 5' RACE reads, giving one row per CDR3 protein. The data show 40,000 or so distinct CDR3 sequences, with around 6% seen just once and around 11% held by the top ten. The gene calls are TRBV27 and TRBJ2-3; TRBD2 is a possible D gene (6 bases). The sequence was obtained from an adult who was a healthcare worker with PCR-confirmed SARS-CoV-2 infection or an uninfected control (not recorded which). Material: whole blood. Here the CDR3 DNA reads TGTGCCAGCAGTTTACTCCGGGCGGGGACAGATACGCAGTATTTT. Amino acids: CASSLLRAGTDTQYF.